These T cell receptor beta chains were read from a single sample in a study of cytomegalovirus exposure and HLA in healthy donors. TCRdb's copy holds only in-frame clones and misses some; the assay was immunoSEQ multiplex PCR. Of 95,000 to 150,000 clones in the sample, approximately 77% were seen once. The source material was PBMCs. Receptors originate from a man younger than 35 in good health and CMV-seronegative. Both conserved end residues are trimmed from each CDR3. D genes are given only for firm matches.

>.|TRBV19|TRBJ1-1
ASREGAKIGNTEAF
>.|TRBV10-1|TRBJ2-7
ASRGRYENEQY
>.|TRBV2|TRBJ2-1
ASSEDFSSYNEQF
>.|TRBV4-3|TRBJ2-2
ASSQGAENTGELF
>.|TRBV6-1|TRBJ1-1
ASSEQRVNTEAF
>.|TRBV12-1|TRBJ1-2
ASSNPGQGEVDYGYT
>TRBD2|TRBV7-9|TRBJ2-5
ASSLSLGGVSPKETQY
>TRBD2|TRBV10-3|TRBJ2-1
AITGGGSGNEQF
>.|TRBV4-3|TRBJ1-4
ASSQHRGTNEKLF
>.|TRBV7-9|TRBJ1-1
ASNLERNTEAF
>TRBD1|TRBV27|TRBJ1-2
ASSSRRQGTYGYT
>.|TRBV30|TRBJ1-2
AWSLRLANYGYT
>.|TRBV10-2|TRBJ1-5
ASTYTVNQPQH
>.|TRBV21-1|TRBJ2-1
ASSPWDSYNEQF
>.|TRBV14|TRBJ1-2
ASSQDISRNYGYT
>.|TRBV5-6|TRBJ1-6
ASSLADSQALH
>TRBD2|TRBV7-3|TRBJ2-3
ASSLSGGAGDTQY
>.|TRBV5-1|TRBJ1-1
ASSSRLNTEAF
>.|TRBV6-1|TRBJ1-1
ASSENYRAKGEAF
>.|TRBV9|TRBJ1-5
ASSYSGGNQPQH
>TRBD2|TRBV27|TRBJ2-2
ASSLLVLAGGPSVGELF
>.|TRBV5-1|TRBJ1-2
ASSNRDSVDGYT
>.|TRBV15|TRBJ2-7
ATSRSADSLYEQY
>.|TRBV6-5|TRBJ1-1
ASSYGSGVTEAF
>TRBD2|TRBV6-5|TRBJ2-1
ASSKTSGVYNEQF
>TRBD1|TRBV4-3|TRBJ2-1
ASSHGDRAVYNEQF
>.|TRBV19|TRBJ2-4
ASSSHPPERRDIQY
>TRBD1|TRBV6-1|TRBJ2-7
ASSRAGTGGDEQY
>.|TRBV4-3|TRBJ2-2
ASSQEMLVSAGELF
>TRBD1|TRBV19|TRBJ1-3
ASSHRDSPFSGNTIY
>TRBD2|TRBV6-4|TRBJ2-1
ASSPGTSGGANEQF
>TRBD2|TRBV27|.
ASSLRASGYYEQY
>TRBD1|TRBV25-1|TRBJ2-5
ASSAPGTGTQETQY
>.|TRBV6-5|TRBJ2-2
ASSWDTARTGELF
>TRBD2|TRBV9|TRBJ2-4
ASSLRGAGGDIQY
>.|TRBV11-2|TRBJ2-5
ASSLMVAGPETQY
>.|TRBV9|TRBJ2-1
ASSVEGLQAKQF
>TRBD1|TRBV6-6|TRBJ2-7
ASCWDRGRYEQY
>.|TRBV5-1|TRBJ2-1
ASPESGGNEQF
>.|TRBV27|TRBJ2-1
ASSPMSLSDEQF
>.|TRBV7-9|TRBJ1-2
ASSLVSVNYGYT
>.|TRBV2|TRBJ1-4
ASSEGRSHEKLF
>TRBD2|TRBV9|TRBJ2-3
ASSGPRTSGTVIDTQY
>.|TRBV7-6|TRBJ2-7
ASSLIQGNEQY